This TCR beta chain originates from a study of shared clonotypes between healthy human individuals. Comment on this clone: Antigen specificity is unknown. At the DNA level, this CDR3 is encoded by other sequences in the same sample as well.

Method: immunoSEQ multiplex PCR; TCRdb's copy keeps in-frame clones and lacks some. The table has hundreds of thousands of clones, over 65% seen once. General study points: Between a handful of donors, naive CD4 clonotypes were shared at a level of about 5.3%. Read depth was anticipated to influence clonotype sharing among donors.

Donors included only healthy HIV-negative adults lacking recent acute infections or vaccinations. CD4+ cells underwent separation, giving CD45RA+ naive and CD45RA-negative memory subsets. This CDR3 is built from 13 residues. Deletions cut 6 bases from V and 4 bases from J, with 10 bases between. CDR1 is MNHEY and CDR2 is SMNVEV in the germline V gene (reference sequence). The chain uses TRBV27 and TRBJ1-3; D uncertain. Sequenced input: memory CD4+ T cells sorted from blood. Subset specified: CD45RA-negative fraction. The source of this sequence is a woman in her 30s in good health. The CDR3 loop is CASSSSGGNTIYF. CDR3 nucleotide sequence: TGTGCCAGCAGCAGCTCCGGGGGAAACACCATATATTTT.